The sequence of this TCR beta chain was determined in a study of T-cell memory formation after mild COVID-19. For the study at large: The two donors had largely donor-specific TCR clusters.

Points from the study as a whole: Pre-infection memory contained some responding clones, which suggested that cross-reactive memory had joined.

TCRdb called the 5' RACE reads again in MiXCR, with one record for every CDR3 protein. The profile covers about 560,000 distinct CDR3 sequences, with around 15% appearing a single time and about 8.6% taken by the ten largest. This clonotype appeared a few times. Antigen: not known. The sequence derives from an adult woman who had mild COVID-19 (a few samples of this study predate the infection). Cell type and time point are not known. The sequencing sample was made of PBMCs or a T cell subset sorted from them (not recorded which).

The chain's CDR3 is CASSLFAGANQPQHF. Here the CDR3 DNA reads TGCGCCAGCAGCTTGTTCGCGGGGGCCAATCAGCCCCAGCATTTT. The chain is built from TRBV5-1 and TRBJ1-5; tentatively, D is TRBD1 (6 bases). V gave up 1 base and J gave up 3 bases, with 11 bases separating them. This CDR3 contains 15 residues. CDR1 is SGHRS, CDR2 YFSETQ, per germline.